A single sample gave rise to the 29 T cell receptor beta chains below, sequenced in a study of T-cell memory formation after mild COVID-19 (dated by TCRdb to the early 2020s). Libraries were constructed by 5' RACE. The reads were generated on an Illumina NovaSeq 6000. Using fastp trimming at Q25 and MiXCR clonotype assembly, TCRdb reanalyzed the public sequencing data and kept in-frame beta chains. Each entry merges the rows of one CDR3 protein and shows their most common DNA and genes. The sample yields approximately 300,000 distinct CDR3 sequences; 19% were counted once. Of the sample, around 21% is held by the ten largest clones. Sequenced material: PBMCs or a T cell subset sorted from them (not recorded which). The receptors come from a man aged 18 to 30 who had mild COVID-19 (a few samples of this study predate the infection). The sample titles of this study are shuffled in the database, so cell type and time point are left out; the donor was told from shared clones.

This chain uses TRBV7-2 with TRBJ1-3; D is possibly TRBD1 (6 bases). V was cut by 1 base and J by 4 bases, with 11 bases left in between. Per the germline V gene, CDR1 is SGHTA and CDR2 is FQGNSA. The length of the CDR3 is 15 residues. This chain's CDR3 is CASSLVVTGGNTIYF. The CDR3 coding sequence is TGTGCCAGCAGCTTAGTAGTGACAGGAGGAAACACCATATATTTT.

The rearrangement links TRBV12-3 or TRBV12-4 to TRBJ1-1; D is perhaps TRBD1 (6 bases). The V end lost 7 bases, the J end lost 2 bases, and 14 bases lay between the germline ends. CDR3 length equals 14 residues. In nucleotides, the CDR3 is TGTGCCAGCAACCCACAGGGAGGAAACACTGAAGCTTTCTTT. It codes for CASNPQGGNTEAFF.

The chain links TRBV6-2 or TRBV6-3 to TRBJ2-1; D is unresolved. The CDR3 is 12 amino acids. V was cut by 5 bases and J by 7 bases, with 9 bases left in between. CDR1 MNHEY and CDR2 SVGEGT come from the germline V gene. CDR3 sequence reads: CASSRFGNEQFF. Here the CDR3 DNA reads TGTGCCAGCAGTCGGTTTGGGAATGAGCAGTTCTTC.

The CDR3 region is CASSYGAVVNSPLHF. The CDR3 bases are TGTGCCAGTAGTTATGGCGCGGTGGTTAATTCACCCCTCCACTTT. The chain recombines TRBV19 with TRBJ1-6, with no clear D. CDR1 is LNHDA and CDR2 is SQIVND in the germline V gene (reference sequence). There are 15 residues in the CDR3. Trimming pared 5 bases from V and 6 bases from J, leaving 14 bases between.

The V gene is TRBV9, the J gene TRBJ2-1; 11 positions agree with TRBD1. Germline V gives CDR1 SGDLS, CDR2 YYNGEE. Trimming cost V 0 bases and J 5 bases; bases outside gene matches: 1. CDR3 length: 15 amino acids. The CDR3 loop reads CASSVEDRGHNEQFF. The DNA of the CDR3 is TGTGCCAGCAGCGTAGAGGACAGGGGGCACAATGAGCAGTTCTTC.

The chain has TRBV15 and TRBJ2-1, with D tentatively TRBD2 (6 bases). V shed 5 bases and J shed 0 bases, with 17 bases lying between them. The CDR3 runs to 17 residues. The germline V gene encodes CDR1 LNHNV and CDR2 YYDKDF (reference sequence). The CDR3 DNA reads TGTGCCACCAGCGGGTGGGGGGAGTCGAGCTCCTACAATGAGCAGTTCTTC. It encodes CATSGWGESSSYNEQFF.

This clonotype was counted ten times or more. The chain carries TRBV6-6 and TRBJ1-5; 9 bases align to TRBD1. The length of the CDR3 is 14 residues. Germline V lookup: CDR1 MNHNY, CDR2 SVGAGI (reference sequence). Trimming at V came to 4 bases and at J to 6 bases, leaving 4 bases not matched to a gene. CDR3 loop: CASSFGQGRQPQHF. The CDR3 region has the DNA TGTGCCAGCAGTTTCGGACAGGGGCGTCAGCCCCAGCATTTT.

The chain couples TRBV4-1 to TRBJ1-2; maybe TRBD1 (5 bases). The CDR3 runs to 16 residues. Per the germline V gene, CDR1 is MGHRA and CDR2 is YSYEKL. The ends were cut back, 0 bases at V and 8 bases at J, with 19 bases in the middle. For the CDR3, the DNA is TGCGCCAGCAGCCAAGAGCGAAGTCCAGGGAGTTTCGGCTACACCTTC. Translated: CASSQERSPGSFGYTF.

The chain recombines TRBV28 with TRBJ2-7, with 7 bases fitting TRBD1. This CDR3 region has 13 residues. CDR1 MDHEN and CDR2 SYDVKM come from the germline V gene. Unmatched junction bases numbered 7, after V lost 5 bases and J lost 6 bases. The CDR3 here is CASSRDRLGEQYV. The CDR3 nucleotides are TGTGCCAGCAGTCGGGACAGACTCGGCGAGCAGTACGTC.

This clonotype turned up a few times. V and J are TRBV4-1 and TRBJ1-6; 7 nucleotides align to TRBD1. Trimming at V came to 4 bases and at J to 0 bases, leaving 9 bases not matched to a gene. The CDR3 covers 18 residues. From germline, CDR1 is MGHRA and CDR2 YSYEKL. The CDR3 protein is CASSRLGTVGSYNSPLHF. The CDR3 bases are TGCGCCAGCAGCCGACTGGGGACAGTTGGCTCCTATAATTCACCCCTCCACTTT.

The chain combines TRBV11-3 with TRBJ2-3; TRBD1 matches 11 bases. Trimming at V came to 8 bases and at J to 7 bases, leaving 5 bases not matched to a gene. Germline CDR1 and CDR2: SGHNT and YENEEA. The CDR3 sequence is 13 residues long. The CDR3 spells CASGQGAFNTQYF. DNA of the CDR3: TGTGCCAGCGGACAGGGGGCATTTAATACGCAGTATTTT.

This clonotype has a handful of counts. The V call is TRBV4-1, the J call TRBJ2-7; D may be TRBD1 or TRBD2 (5 bases each). V was shortened by 5 bases and J by 2 bases, with 13 bases between the two germline ends. The CDR3 spans 14 residues. Germline CDR1 and CDR2: MGHRA and YSYEKL. The CDR3 here is CASSFAGATYEQYF. As DNA, the CDR3 is TGCGCCAGCAGCTTCGCCGGGGCTACCTACGAGCAGTACTTC.

This clonotype was seen more than once but under ten times. The genes are TRBV18 and TRBJ1-4; D is undetermined. This CDR3 spans 15 amino acids. The V and J ends lost 3 bases and 0 bases respectively, with 8 bases between them. Germline assignment: CDR1 KGHSH and CDR2 LQKENI. For the CDR3, the DNA is TGTGCCAGCTCACCTGAGCCTACAACTAATGAAAAACTGTTTTTT. This sequence encodes CASSPEPTTNEKLFF.

This sequence joins TRBV20-1 and TRBJ1-2; D call uncertain. Germline loops: CDR1 DFQATT, CDR2 SNEGSKA (reference sequence). This CDR3 comprises 12 residues. V gave up 6 bases and J gave up 0 bases, with 8 bases separating them. This chain's CDR3 is CSAHGANYGYTF. DNA for the CDR3: TGCAGTGCCCACGGGGCTAACTATGGCTACACCTTC.

The chain is built from TRBV7-9 and TRBJ1-1; D gene ambiguous. CDR1 and CDR2 (germline): SEHNR, FQNEAQ (reference sequence). This CDR3 contains 15 residues. V was cut by 1 base and J by 10 bases, with 19 bases left in between. CDR3 protein: CASSLEKGPGVGAFF. The CDR3 DNA reads as TGTGCCAGCAGCTTAGAAAAAGGTCCGGGAGTCGGAGCTTTCTTT.

This clonotype has a handful of counts. This rearrangement joins TRBV6-6 to TRBJ2-5; the D is unclear. CDR3 length equals 14 residues. Trimming left V 9 bases short and J 0 bases short, with 14 bases between. Germline CDR1 and CDR2: MNHNY and SVGAGI (reference sequence). CDR3 bases: TGTGCCAGAAGCCAGTCAAGGAACCAAGAGACCCAGTACTTC. This codes for CARSQSRNQETQYF.

V gene TRBV7-3 combines with J gene TRBJ2-2, with D maybe TRBD2 (6 bases). Trimming shortened V by 2 bases and J by 1 base, and 8 bases separated the two germline ends. There are 15 residues in the CDR3. Per the germline V gene, CDR1 is SGHTA and CDR2 is FQGTGA. The CDR3 DNA is TGTGCCAGCAGCTTACTAGCGAGGAACACCGGGGAGCTGTTTTTT. Protein product: CASSLLARNTGELFF.

The chain carries TRBV6-5 and TRBJ1-3; D gene unclear. CDR1 and CDR2 (germline): MNHEY, SVGAGI. This CDR3 comprises 15 residues. Trimming cost V 5 bases and J 0 bases, with 11 bases left between them. CDR3 loop: CASSEQTGSGNTIYF. DNA for the CDR3: TGTGCCAGCAGTGAGCAGACCGGCTCTGGAAACACCATATATTTT.

The table lists this clonotype with a few counts. V and J are TRBV6-5 and TRBJ2-3, with 7 bases aligning to TRBD1. Germline assignment: CDR1 MNHEY and CDR2 SVGAGI. This CDR3 has 15 residues. V dropped 8 bases and J dropped 3; count of bases not matched to a gene: 11. CDR3 sequence reads: CASQRRGGVTDTQYF. The DNA of the CDR3 is TGTGCCAGCCAGAGACGAGGGGGCGTTACAGATACGCAGTATTTT.

The gene calls are TRBV6-2 or TRBV6-3 and TRBJ2-7; 7 bases fit TRBD1. CDR1 MNHEY and CDR2 SVGEGT come from the germline V gene. V lost 2 bases and J lost 6; bases outside the gene matches: 1. The CDR3 totals 12 residues. The DNA of the CDR3 is TGTGCCAGCAGTTACGGGACAGTCGAGCAGTACGTC. The encoded protein is CASSYGTVEQYV.

The V and J genes are TRBV20-1 and TRBJ1-4; 8 bases are shared with TRBD1. Trimming cost V 6 bases and J 7 bases; bases outside gene matches: 10. Germline CDR1 and CDR2: DFQATT and SNEGSKA (reference sequence). The CDR3 has 14 residues. This CDR3 reads CSANGQGGGEKLFF. DNA for the CDR3: TGCAGTGCAAATGGACAGGGCGGGGGTGAAAAACTGTTTTTT.

J is TRBJ2-5 and V is TRBV29-1; TRBD1 agrees at 8 bases. The CDR3 has 10 amino acids. Trimming took 6 bases from V and 7 from J; bases not matched to a gene: 1. Germline loops: CDR1 SQVTM, CDR2 ANQGSEA. The CDR3 sequence is CSVGQGTQYF. As DNA, the CDR3 is TGCAGCGTCGGACAGGGGACCCAGTACTTC.

This clonotype was seen only a few times. CDR3: CSPLGGSTEAFF. DNA for the CDR3: TGCAGTCCCCTGGGGGGGAGCACTGAAGCTTTCTTT. The chain has TRBV20-1 and TRBJ1-1, with D perhaps TRBD1 (5 bases). This CDR3 is 12 amino acids long. CDR1 and CDR2 (germline): DFQATT, SNEGSKA (reference sequence). Trimming shortened V by 8 bases and J by 4 bases, and 14 bases separated the two germline ends.

The chain employs TRBV7-6 and TRBJ2-1; D is possibly TRBD2 (6 bases). V was pared by 2 bases and J by 9 bases, with 23 bases between. Germline values: CDR1 SGHVS, CDR2 FNYEAQ. CDR3 length: 17 residues. CDR3 sequence: CASSLLLGATRGGEQFF. The CDR3 DNA reads TGTGCCAGCAGCTTACTATTAGGGGCGACTAGAGGAGGTGAGCAGTTCTTC.

CDR3 residues: CASSSTGEGAGELFF. The CDR3, as DNA: TGTGCCAGCAGTTCTACAGGGGAGGGCGCCGGGGAGCTGTTTTTT. J is TRBJ2-2 and V is TRBV28; D may correspond to TRBD1 or TRBD2 (7 bases each). The CDR3 is made up of 15 amino acids. V was clipped by 4 bases and J by 6 bases, with 15 bases between them. Germline-derived CDR1 and CDR2 are MDHEN and SYDVKM.

This clonotype was seen more than once but under ten times. CDR3 region: CASSQGARGRTDTQYF. The CDR3 bases are TGTGCCAGCAGCCAAGGGGCCCGAGGTCGCACAGATACGCAGTATTTT. The chain uses TRBV4-2 and TRBJ2-3; D unclear. Germline assignment: CDR1 LGHNA and CDR2 YNFKEQ. V lost 1 base to trimming and J lost 1 base, with 12 bases between them. This CDR3 is 16 amino acids long.

The table lists this clonotype with a few counts. The chain couples TRBV9 to TRBJ2-4; D might be TRBD1 (6 bases). V was clipped by 3 bases and J by 3 bases, with 13 bases between them. From germline, CDR1 is SGDLS and CDR2 YYNGEE. The CDR3 length is 15 residues. In DNA, the CDR3 is TGTGCCAGCAGCGCCCGAGGGGGTGACAAAAACATTCAGTACTTC. Its protein is CASSARGGDKNIQYF.

The table lists this clonotype with a few counts. The chain recombines TRBV7-2 with TRBJ1-4; 9 bases map to TRBD1. There are 16 residues in the CDR3. Germline V gene sequence: CDR1 SGHTA, CDR2 FQGNSA. The V gene end was trimmed by 5 bases and the J gene end by 8 bases; junction bases not matched to a gene: 12. The CDR3: CASSGSLQGAGEKLFF. Here the CDR3 DNA reads TGTGCCAGCAGCGGATCACTACAGGGGGCGGGAGAAAAACTGTTTTTT.

The V gene is TRBV7-2, the J gene TRBJ2-2; D ambiguous. The CDR3 contains 13 residues. Germline V gene data show CDR1 as SGHTA and CDR2 as FQGNSA. Trimming took 4 bases from V and 4 from J, leaving 7 bases between them. In DNA form, the CDR3 reads TGTGCCAGCAGCTCTAGATCCACCGGGGAGCTGTTTTTT. Amino acid sequence: CASSSRSTGELFF.